Shown below are 13 T cell receptor beta chains from a single sample sequenced in a study of vaccination and CD4 T cells after COVID-19. The assay that was used to sequence DNA from cultured CD4+ T cells was the Oncomine TCR Beta short-read assay. One entry per CDR3 protein results from TCRdb running MiXCR on the PCR reads. The sample lists about 25,000 distinct CDR3 sequences, around 49% seen once, with roughly 6% in the top ten. These TCRs' antigens remain unknown. Documented treatment: roughly 10-day PBMC culture with coronavirus spike peptide pools or control peptides (ViraFEST assay). The sample taken for sequencing was CD4+ T cells from blood, cultured in vitro. Receptors originate from a human donor who had recovered from COVID-19.

The chain combines TRBV2 with TRBJ2-5, with D perhaps matching TRBD2 (5 bases). V was clipped by 7 bases and J by 7 bases, with 13 bases between them. The germline V gene has CDR1 SNHLY and CDR2 FYNNEI. The CDR3 contains 12 residues. CDR3 loop: CASNEGPGTQYF. CDR3 bases: TGTGCCAGCAATGAGGGCCCGGGGACCCAGTACTTC.

Only a few counts were recorded for this clonotype. The chain couples TRBV2 to TRBJ2-3; no definite D call. Trimming removed 3 bases at V and 4 bases at J, with 2 bases between. The CDR3 is made up of 11 amino acids. Germline V gene lookup returns CDR1 SNHLY and CDR2 FYNNEI. The CDR3 DNA follows: TGTGCCAGCAGTGAGTCAGATACGCAGTATTTT. Encoded protein: CASSESDTQYF.

The chain links TRBV5-1 to TRBJ2-3, with 7 bases that match TRBD2. The CDR3 is made up of 16 amino acids. Germline lookup yields CDR1 SGHRS and CDR2 YFSETQ. The V segment lost 4 bases and the J segment 0 bases; nucleotides outside the gene matches: 8. CDR3 bases: TGCGCCAGCAGCCCGGCTGGCGGGGGAAGCACAGATACGCAGTATTTT. Amino acid sequence: CASSPAGGGSTDTQYF.

This clonotype was recorded once. This chain links TRBV7-2 with TRBJ2-3; no clear D. Trimming stripped 2 bases from V and 2 bases from J, with 8 bases between. This CDR3 has 14 residues. Per germline, CDR1 SGHTA and CDR2 FQGNSA. The CDR3 DNA is TGTGCCAGCAGCTTAAATGCGAACACAGATACGCAGTATTTT. Translating it yields CASSLNANTDTQYF.

The rearrangement joins TRBV10-3 to TRBJ2-5, with a weak D call TRBD1 (6 bases). Trimming removed 5 bases at V and 5 bases at J, with 15 bases between. The CDR3 consists of 14 residues. Germline assignment: CDR1 ENHRY and CDR2 SYGVKD. DNA for the CDR3: TGTGCCATCAGTCTAACCGACAGGAGCGAGACCCAGTACTTC. Its translation is CAISLTDRSETQYF.

This chain uses TRBV27 with TRBJ2-7; D could derive from TRBD1 or TRBD2 (5 bases each). Trimming took off 5 bases at V and 4 bases at J, with 12 bases between the two ends. Germline V gene data show CDR1 as MNHEY and CDR2 as SMNVEV (reference sequence). The CDR3 length is 13 residues. CDR3 DNA: TGTGCCAGCAGTCGTTGGGACCAATACGAGCAGTACTTC. Amino acids: CASSRWDQYEQYF.

This clonotype was seen a handful of times. The rearrangement uses TRBV28 and TRBJ2-7; D gene uncertain. Germline lookup yields CDR1 MDHEN and CDR2 SYDVKM. The CDR3 sequence is 11 residues long. Trimming shortened V by 5 bases and J by 7 bases, and 9 bases separated the two germline ends. CDR3 sequence: CASSARVEQYF. CDR3 nucleotides: TGTGCCAGCAGTGCACGAGTGGAGCAGTACTTC.

The chain recombines TRBV2 with TRBJ2-6; D gene unclear. V lost 4 bases and J 1 base, leaving 2 bases between the germline ends. The V gene's germline CDR1 is SNHLY and CDR2 FYNNEI. There are 13 residues in the CDR3. The CDR3 DNA follows: TGTGCCAGCAGTGGGTCTGGGGCCAACGTCCTGACTTTC. Its translation: CASSGSGANVLTF.

The chain couples TRBV11-3 to TRBJ2-2, with unresolved D. The germline V gene encodes CDR1 SGHNT and CDR2 YENEEA. Trimming cost V 1 base and J 3 bases, with 6 bases left between them. CDR3 size: 14 residues. In DNA form, the CDR3 reads TGTGCCAGCAGCTTAGGAGGCGACACCGGGGAGCTGTTTTTT. Translated: CASSLGGDTGELFF.

In its sample, this clonotype was seen a few times. J is TRBJ1-5 and V is TRBV20-1; D uncertain. Looked up from germline, CDR1 is DFQATT and CDR2 is SNEGSKA (reference sequence). The ends were cut back, 1 base at V and 4 bases at J, with 8 bases in the middle. The CDR3 extends over 13 amino acids. For the CDR3, the DNA is TGCAGTGCTAGAGTTCAGATTAATCAGCCCCAGCATTTT. Translating gives CSARVQINQPQHF.

This clonotype was seen more than once but under ten times. The CDR3: CASSQGGPAVGQPQHF. CDR3 in DNA: TGTGCCAGCAGCCAAGGGGGTCCGGCAGTCGGTCAGCCCCAGCATTTT. The chain couples TRBV7-2 to TRBJ1-5; D is possibly TRBD1 (6 bases). V was shortened by 5 bases and J by 6 bases, with 20 bases between the two germline ends. This CDR3 is 16 amino acids long. Germline lookup yields CDR1 SGHTA and CDR2 FQGNSA.

The chain couples TRBV11-3 to TRBJ2-3; D may be TRBD2 (5 bases). Trimming shortened V by 4 bases and J by 1 base, and 9 bases separated the two germline ends. The CDR3 length is 14 residues. The germline V gene encodes CDR1 SGHNT and CDR2 YENEEA. CDR3 sequence: CASSSRVRTDTQYF. CDR3 in DNA: TGTGCCAGCAGCTCGAGGGTCCGCACAGATACGCAGTATTTT. The full variable domain, with the rest looked up from reference TRBV11-3 and TRBJ2-3, is EAGVVQSPRYKIIEKKQPVAFWCNPISGHNTLYWYLQNLGQGPELLIRYENEEAVDDSQLPKDRFSAERLKGVDSTLKIQPAELGDSAVYLCASSSRVRTDTQYFGPGTRLTVL.

V usage is TRBV6-1 and J usage is TRBJ2-7; 7 nucleotides align to TRBD2. Germline V gene lookup returns CDR1 MNHNS and CDR2 SASEGT. The J segment lost 0 bases and the V segment lost 10 bases, leaving 6 bases of the junction unmatched. The CDR3 consists of 13 residues. The CDR3 nucleotides read TGTGCCACTCTAGCGGAAAGCTCCTACGAGCAGTACTTC. The encoded protein is CATLAESSYEQYF.